This T cell receptor (beta chain) was retrieved from a study of cytomegalovirus exposure and HLA in healthy donors listed by TCRdb under 2017. General notes on the study: In an earlier analysis of some 610 of the donors, roughly 300 Gb of sequence data and some 100 million unique TCR beta sequences from 150 million to 200 million T cells were reported. About 280 gigabases of sequencing data and roughly 81 million unique TCR sequences made up an early release that covered about 640 HLA-typed donors. Among the approximately 430 genotyped donors, around 79% belonged to the genetic ancestry cluster associated with self-reported Caucasian donors. The aim of the study was to test whether cataloging public T cell receptors could identify signatures of past pathogen exposure. Using immunosequencing, the study profiled T cell repertoires from 500 to 800 subjects and related those repertoires to cytomegalovirus serostatus. A separate validation cohort of approximately 130 different subjects was used in addition to the approximately 610-subject first cohort. The study combined high-throughput TCR immunosequencing, statistical association of individual TCRs with disease status, and machine learning to predict cytomegalovirus infection status. To study patterns of TCR occurrence, a later analysis re-analyzed previously published TCR beta repertoires from 700 or so donors and added high-resolution HLA genotyping. In the later analysis, no new phenotypic data were used to find candidate immune exposures; instead, reliance was placed on TCR beta sequences and their occurrence across donors. An earlier analysis of 500 to 750 of the donors applied high-throughput TCR beta sequencing to assess whether each TCR beta V gene segment acted as functional or pseudogenic. Alongside the repertoire data, information on donor age, sex, ethnicity and CMV serostatus was compiled. A later genetic analysis took genome-wide SNP genotypes for about three fifths of the 666 donors and used that subset as a discovery cohort. Every repertoire in the discovery cohort had been generated on one and the same sequencing platform. Class I and class II HLA loci were covered by the typing at four-digit resolution. Typing coverage varied by locus: roughly 620-640 donors for A, B, C, DRB1 and DQB1; approximately 500 for DQA1; approximately 570 for DPA1; roughly 450 for DPB1. A handful of DR-DQ haplotypes were handled as single units for association and clustering because linkage in the cohort was strong. Among about 360 genotyped donors of the cohort, an average of about 240,000 unique TCR beta nucleotide sequences were sequenced per donor, about a sixth of them non-productive. What the study reported, not specific to this receptor: HLA typing was unavailable for some donors at each locus, so association tests used only the typed subset. In a later analysis, TCR association rates were found to vary across HLA loci, with the most associated TCRs seen for DRB1 alleles and the fewest for HLA-C alleles. In vitro tests confirmed that a few of the cytomegalovirus-associated TCR beta chains recognize cytomegalovirus antigens. This cohort had only TCR beta chains sequenced, and the lack of alpha or paired-chain data limited which features could be detected. An association between a missense DCLRE1C variant and V-gene and J-gene trimming of TCR beta chains was found in a later genetic analysis and replicated in an independent cohort. In a later genetic analysis, fewer N-insertions in productive TCRs were reported among donors in an Asian-associated ancestry cluster than the roughly 640-donor mean. Most TCR sequences were seen in very few donors, while some public TCRs were found in many individuals. Correlated functional status among segregating V segments might reflect linkage disequilibrium, but an unknown experimental factor could not be ruled out. A later analysis associated 15,000 to 20,000 TCR beta sequences with specific HLA alleles at a false discovery rate of 0.05. The study gave a list of 150 to 200 TCR beta chains associated with cytomegalovirus. A later analysis found that HLA-associated TCR beta chains were more clonally expanded and had lower generation probabilities than equally common non-associated chains. Because counts were too low, roughly 18 rarely observed V segments, including chromosome 9 orphons, were left out of the earlier analysis of several hundred of the donors. Assigning TCR associations to individual alleles was difficult when HLA alleles, especially DR and DQ, strongly co-occurred. A later analysis reported that several top co-occurrence clusters appeared linked to parvovirus B19, influenza, CMV and Epstein-Barr virus. Sequencing depth was assumed to be roughly uniform across donors in the presence/absence analyses, though that assumption may not hold. The authors suggested that the approach could potentially be extended to other disease states and immunological phenotypes. A further reported finding was that TCR beta sequences accurately predicted the HLA-A and HLA-B alleles for most subjects in the first cohort. CMV serostatus was the only immune exposure information available for the cohort. The 87-base-pair reads could not distinguish some IMGT-functional V segments, including TRBV6-2 and TRBV6-3, so those segments were excluded. In an earlier analysis of 450 to 750 of the donors, most TCR beta V segments appeared in productive rearrangements about 87% or about 30% of the time, broadly matching IMGT annotations. The classifier was reported to diagnose cytomegalovirus status with high specificity and sensitivity in both the original and validation cohorts. In a later analysis, most CMV-associated TCR beta chains were found to appear HLA-restricted, with HLA associations seemingly driven largely by CMV exposure. A cluster of highly shared sequence variants was judged likely to represent a technical artifact of the sequencing pipeline.

A word on this clone: Its antigen specificity is not known. The input lacks base qualities; no much larger clone sits a single base away.

The receptor library was made with the immunoSEQ multiplex PCR assay. The multiplex PCR relied on a mix of 60 forward primers for TCR Vbeta segments and 13 reverse primers for TCR Jbeta segments. A multiplex PCR assay on genomic DNA amplified the CDR3 region of rearranged TCR beta genes. The Illumina HiSeq System was used to sequence the amplified TCR beta libraries as 87-base-pair reads. The original methods were these. A later analysis tallied tens of millions of unique TCR beta chains across the 666 repertoires, and roughly 11 million of those chains were shared by two or more donors. To remove PCR and sequencing errors, raw reads were error-corrected and collapsed into unique sequences using a nearest-neighbor algorithm that merged closely related sequences. CDR3 sequences were aligned to IMGT reference sequences to assign V, D and J gene segments. For a sequence to be retained, a match of at least six nucleotides was required to both a V gene segment and a J gene segment. Rearrangements were classified as productive when the CDR3 lacked stop codons and remained in frame with V and J, and all other rearrangements were classified as non-productive. CDR3 was defined by IMGT convention, running from the second conserved V-encoded cysteine to the conserved J-encoded phenylalanine. The earlier analysis of 587 of the donors excluded sequences that lacked an unambiguous match to a single V gene segment. In an earlier analysis of approximately 590 of the donors, a V segment was called functional when productive rearrangements were above 56.7%, and segregating when the standard deviation between donors exceeded 5%. A statistical classification framework was built for diagnosing cytomegalovirus status from the catalog of TCR beta chain sequences. A later analysis assigned V and J genes by comparing TCR nucleotide sequences with IMGT/GENE-DB human TR gene sequences. A later analysis assigned CDR3 sequences and most-parsimonious VDJ recombination scenarios with the TCRdist pipeline. In a later analysis, each TCR beta chain was defined by its CDR3 amino acid sequence together with its V-gene family, and reads lacking a unique V-gene family were excluded. As a way to deal with suspected cross-contamination and a sequencing artifact, a later analysis dropped 640 or so nucleotide sequences that were highly shared and had low generation probability. In a later analysis, a clonal expansion index for each public chain was calculated from normalized within-repertoire ranks of inferred template counts. In a later analysis, generation probabilities were computed with a VDJ recombination model fitted to out-of-frame rearrangements, and the resulting probabilities were checked against IGoR. A later analysis scored TCR-TCR, TCR-HLA and TCR-CMV co-occurrence with hypergeometric tests, applying a repertoire-size bias correction to TCR pairs. A later analysis estimated false discovery rates by permuting HLA or CMV assignments 20 times. In a later analysis, co-occurring TCRs were grouped with DBSCAN, and TCRdist sequence similarity was added when clustering was performed within HLA-allele-positive subsets. Repertoires with fewer than 30,000 or more than 120,000 public chains were left out of co-occurrence clustering, as were four to six repertoires with anomalous nucleotide sharing. Sourced from immuneACCESS, this table was stored by TCRdb with only in-frame sequences that have V and J called. A share of the clones is absent; for the studies checked, an unresolved V gene accounts for under half, and the remainder has no known explanation. The V and J calls and clone size are taken from that table; D and trimming were inferred from the DNA. The sample table shows 70,000 to 80,000 clones, and around 80% are seen once. The ten largest clones represent 1.9% of the sample.

In total, roughly 670 healthy bone marrow donors made up the cohort. All cohort members were sampled while nominally healthy, although unrecorded immune exposures were likely present. The donor was CMV seronegative and belonged to the group of around 350 seronegative cohort members. Each donor provided a peripheral blood sample, and peripheral blood mononuclear cells were used for TCR beta sequencing. The Qiagen DNeasy Blood Extraction Kit was used to extract genomic DNA from the blood cell samples. The CDR3, from cysteine to phenylalanine, totals 16 residues. Just CDR3 DNA is preserved here, 48 bases in frame from base 1. V ends up 3 bases short and J 5 bases short, with an unmatched junction base count of 11. CDR1 and CDR2 are read off the germline V gene as MDHEN and SYDVKM.

The chain is assembled from TRBV28 and TRBJ1-2, with 8 junctional bases fitting TRBD1. The receptor's source is a man younger than 35 in good health and CMV-seronegative. Input material: PBMCs. CDR3 reads: CASSFQGADSPYGYTF. The DNA sequence follows: TGTGCCAGCAGTTTTCAGGGGGCGGACTCGCCATATGGCTACACCTTC.